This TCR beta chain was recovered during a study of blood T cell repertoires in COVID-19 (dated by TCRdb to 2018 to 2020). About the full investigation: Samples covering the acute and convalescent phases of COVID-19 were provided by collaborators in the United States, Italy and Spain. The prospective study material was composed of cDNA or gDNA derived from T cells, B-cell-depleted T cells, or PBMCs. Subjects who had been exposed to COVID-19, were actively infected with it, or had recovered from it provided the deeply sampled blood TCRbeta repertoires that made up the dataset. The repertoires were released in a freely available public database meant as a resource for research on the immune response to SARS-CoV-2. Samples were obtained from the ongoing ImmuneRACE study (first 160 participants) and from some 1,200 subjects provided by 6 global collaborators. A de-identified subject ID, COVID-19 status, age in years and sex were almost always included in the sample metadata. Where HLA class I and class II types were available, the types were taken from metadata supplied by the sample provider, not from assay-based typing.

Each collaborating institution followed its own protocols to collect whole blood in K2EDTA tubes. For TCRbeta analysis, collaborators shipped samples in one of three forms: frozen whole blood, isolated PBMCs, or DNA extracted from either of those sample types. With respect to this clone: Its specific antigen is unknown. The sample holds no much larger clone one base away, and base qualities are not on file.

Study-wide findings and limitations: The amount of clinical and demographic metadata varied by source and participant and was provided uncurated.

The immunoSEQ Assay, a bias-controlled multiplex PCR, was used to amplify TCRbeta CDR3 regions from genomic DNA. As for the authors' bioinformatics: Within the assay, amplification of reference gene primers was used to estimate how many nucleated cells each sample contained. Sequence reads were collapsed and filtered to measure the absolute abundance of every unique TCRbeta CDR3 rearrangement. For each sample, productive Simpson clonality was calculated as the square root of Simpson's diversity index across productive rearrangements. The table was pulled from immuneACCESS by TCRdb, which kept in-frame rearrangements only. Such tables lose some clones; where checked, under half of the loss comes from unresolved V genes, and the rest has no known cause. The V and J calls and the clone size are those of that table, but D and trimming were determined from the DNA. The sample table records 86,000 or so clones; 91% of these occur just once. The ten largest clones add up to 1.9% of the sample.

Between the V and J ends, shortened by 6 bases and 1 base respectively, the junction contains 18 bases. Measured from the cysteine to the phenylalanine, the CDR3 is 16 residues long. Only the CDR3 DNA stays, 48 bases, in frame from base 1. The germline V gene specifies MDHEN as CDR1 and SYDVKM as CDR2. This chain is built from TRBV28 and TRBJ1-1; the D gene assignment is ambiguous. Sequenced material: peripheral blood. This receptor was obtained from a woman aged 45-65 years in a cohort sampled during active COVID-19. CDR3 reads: CASSSSGVGRNTEAFF. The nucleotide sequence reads TGTGCCAGCAGCTCCAGCGGGGTAGGGCGGAACACTGAAGCTTTCTTT.